This T cell receptor beta chain originates from a study of blood T cell repertoires in COVID-19. Looking at the study overall: Researchers got acute and convalescent COVID-19 samples from the United States, Italy and Spain. Sources were T cells, B-cell-depleted T cells, or PBMCs; the material itself was cDNA or gDNA.

Germline V lookup: CDR1 SQVTM, CDR2 ANQGSEA. CDR3 length: 14 amino acids. The V and J ends lost 3 bases and 5 bases respectively, with 16 bases between them. Seattle participants joined during active infection and were tracked over time. As originally analysed: Researchers report that nucleated cell counts were estimated from reference gene primer amplification. Profiling relied on immunoSEQ multiplex PCR, and the TCRdb table lists in-frame clones only, not all of them. V, J and clone size are taken as reported in that table, and D and trimming were inferred from the DNA itself. Of some 200,000 clones listed, 80% to 85% were seen once; the top ten hold less than 6%.

The V call is TRBV29-1, the J call TRBJ1-1; D is perhaps TRBD1 (5 bases). Sequencing used peripheral blood. This TCR was sampled from a woman aged 70-85 years with COVID-19, enrolled during active disease. CDR3 in DNA: TGCAGCGTTGATCCCCATGGGGGGAGAACTGAAGCTTTCTTT. As protein: CSVDPHGGRTEAFF.